The source of this TCR beta chain is a study of blood T cell repertoires in COVID-19. About the research overall: Material from acute and convalescent COVID-19 was sourced from the United States, Italy and Spain. From T cells, B-cell-depleted T cells, or PBMCs came the material, which was cDNA or gDNA.

Original analysis: By means of reference gene primer amplification, nucleated cell counts were estimated. Libraries were prepared by immunoSEQ multiplex PCR; TCRdb keeps only in-frame clonotypes and omits some of them. V and J calls and clone size are given by that table; D and trimming were obtained from the DNA. The repertoire consists of over 120,000 clones, with roughly 83% occurring once and the leading ten covering over 2.5%. V lost 6 bases and J 11 bases, leaving 28 bases between the germline ends. There are 16 residues in the CDR3. Germline V gene lookup returns CDR1 MNHEY and CDR2 SMNVEV (reference sequence). This clone was found a few times.

Source material: peripheral blood. This receptor was obtained from an elderly woman with acute or convalescent COVID-19. The chain carries TRBV27 and TRBJ1-1; maybe TRBD1 (5 bases). CDR3 protein: CASRPRSTDRLGRAFF. The CDR3 nucleotides are TGTGCCAGCAGACCCCGATCGACAGATAGGCTTGGGAGGGCTTTCTTT.